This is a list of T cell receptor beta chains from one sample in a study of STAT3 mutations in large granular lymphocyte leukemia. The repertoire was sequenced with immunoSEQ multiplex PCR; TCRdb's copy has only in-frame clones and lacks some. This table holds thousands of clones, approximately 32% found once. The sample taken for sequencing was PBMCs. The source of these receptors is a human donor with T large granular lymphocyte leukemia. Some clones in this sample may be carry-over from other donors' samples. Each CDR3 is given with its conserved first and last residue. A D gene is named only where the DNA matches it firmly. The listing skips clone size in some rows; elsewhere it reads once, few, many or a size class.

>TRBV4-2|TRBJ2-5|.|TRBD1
TGTGCCAGCAGCCGGGACAGGGGGACTCAAGAGACCCAGTACTTC
CASSRDRGTQETQYF
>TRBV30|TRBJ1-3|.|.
TGTGCCTGGGGGCTACAAATCTCTGGAAACACCATATATTTT
CAWGLQISGNTIYF
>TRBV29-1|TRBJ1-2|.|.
TGCAGCGTTGAAGAGAGTGGTTCTAACTATGGCTACACCTTC
CSVEESGSNYGYTF
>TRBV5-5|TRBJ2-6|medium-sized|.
TGTGCCAGCAGCTTTGGCGCGGCCCAGACCCCGGCAGGGGCCAACGTCCTGACTTTC
CASSFGAAQTPAGANVLTF
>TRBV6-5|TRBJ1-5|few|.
TGTGCCAGCAGTCACGGGGATACCCAGCATTTT
CASSHGDTQHF
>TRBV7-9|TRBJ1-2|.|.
TGTGCCAGCAACTTAGCGAACAGGGATCCTAACTATGGCTACACCTTC
CASNLANRDPNYGYTF
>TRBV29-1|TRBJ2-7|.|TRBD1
TGCAGCGTTGCCGGGGACAGTGCTTTCAGCGAGCAGTACTTC
CSVAGDSAFSEQYF
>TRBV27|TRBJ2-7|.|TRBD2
TGTGCCAGCAGTTTGGTCGGGGGGGGGCACGAGCAGTACTTC
CASSLVGGGHEQYF
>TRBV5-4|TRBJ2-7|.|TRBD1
TGTGCCACCTCGACAGGGGGCTACGAGCAGTACTTC
CATSTGGYEQYF
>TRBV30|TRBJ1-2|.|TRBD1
TGTGCGAAGACAGGGGGGGCGCATGGCTACACCTTC
CAKTGGAHGYTF
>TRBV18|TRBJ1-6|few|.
TGTGCCAGCTCACGGGGGGGGGCTGTTAATTCACCCCTCCACTTT
CASSRGGAVNSPLHF
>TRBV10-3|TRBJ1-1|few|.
TGTGCCATCAGTTATGGTGGGAACACTGAAGCTTTCTTT
CAISYGGNTEAFF
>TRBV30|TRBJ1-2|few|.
TGTGCCTGGAGTGTACAGGCCTCAGAGGGCTACACCTTC
CAWSVQASEGYTF
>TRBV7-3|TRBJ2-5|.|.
TGTGCCAGCAGACTCTCTCCCTCGGGGACCCAGTACTTC
CASRLSPSGTQYF
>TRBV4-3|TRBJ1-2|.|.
TGCGCCAGCAGCCAAGGGGGCCCTGGGGCTTGGGGCTACACCTTC
CASSQGGPGAWGYTF
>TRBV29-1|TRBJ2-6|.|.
TGCAGCGTTGAAGCCTCAGGGTCTGGGGCCAACGTCCTGACTTTC
CSVEASGSGANVLTF
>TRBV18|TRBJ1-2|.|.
TGTGCCAGCTCACCCGGGGAGGACTATGGCTACACCTTC
CASSPGEDYGYTF
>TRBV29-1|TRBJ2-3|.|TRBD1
TGCAGCGTCAACAGGGGAACAACAGATACGCAGTATTTT
CSVNRGTTDTQYF
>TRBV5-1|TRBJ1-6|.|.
TGCGCCAGCAGCCCCACAGGGAGAGGATCACCCCTCCACTTT
CASSPTGRGSPLHF
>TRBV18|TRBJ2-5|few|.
TGTGCCAGCTCAACCGGGACTTTAGAGACCCAGTACTTC
CASSTGTLETQYF
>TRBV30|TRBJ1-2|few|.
TGTGCCTCCCCAGGCAGCGGGAACTATGGCTACACCTTC
CASPGSGNYGYTF
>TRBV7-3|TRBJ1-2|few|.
TGTGCCAGCAGCCCGGGGCGGAGTACTTATGGCTACACCTTC
CASSPGRSTYGYTF
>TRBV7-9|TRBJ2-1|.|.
TGTGCCAGCAGCTTATCCCACGTGGGTGATGAGCAGTTCTTC
CASSLSHVGDEQFF